These 25 T cell receptor beta chains came from one sample sequenced in a study of T cells in Graves' hyperthyroidism and ophthalmopathy. It was RNA transcripts that yielded the amplified TCR beta CDR3 regions. HTBI primers were used for first-round RT-PCR of the TCR CDR3. TCRdb reanalysed the multiplex PCR reads using MiXCR and keeps one entry per CDR3 protein. The sample has about 420,000 distinct CDR3 sequences, around 14% seen once; the top ten hold roughly an eighth. The sequenced material came from blood. The receptors stem from a woman younger than 30 with Graves' hyperthyroidism.

There are many counts of this clonotype. The V and J genes are TRBV29-1 and TRBJ2-3, with 10 bases fitting TRBD2. Germline CDR1 SQVTM, CDR2 ANQGSEA. The CDR3 runs to 17 residues. Trimming cost V 5 bases and J 0 bases; bases outside gene matches: 11. The CDR3 DNA sequence: TGCAGCGTTTGTCCTCTTGTGACTAGCGGGAGCACAGATACGCAGTATTTT. This sequence encodes CSVCPLVTSGSTDTQYF.

The table lists this clonotype with a few counts. The chain couples TRBV12-3 or TRBV12-4 to TRBJ2-1; 10 bases match TRBD2. The CDR3 covers 16 residues. V shed 6 bases and J 6 bases; nucleotides not matched to a gene: 11. CDR3 protein: CASSPGTSVPRNEQFF. The CDR3 DNA reads TGTGCCAGCAGCCCCGGGACTAGCGTGCCTCGCAATGAGCAGTTCTTC.

This clonotype has just a few counts. The gene calls are TRBV11-2 and TRBJ1-5; no firm D call. Germline V gene data show CDR1 as SGHAT and CDR2 as FQNNGV. This CDR3 is 13 amino acids long. V was trimmed by 0 bases and J by 9 bases, leaving 9 bases between them. The CDR3: CASSLDRYRPQHF. The CDR3 nucleotides are TGTGCCAGCAGCTTAGACCGGTATCGGCCCCAGCATTTT.

This clonotype has at least ten counts. This chain connects TRBV5-1 to TRBJ2-3, with 13 positions matching TRBD2. Germline CDR1 and CDR2: SGHRS and YFSETQ. The CDR3 sequence is 17 residues long. After removal of 4 bases from V and 2 bases from J, the junction contained 7 bases not matched to a gene. The CDR3 DNA reads TGCGCCAGCAGCCCAGGACTAGCGGGAGTATCCACAGATACGCAGTATTTT. Its translation is CASSPGLAGVSTDTQYF. The complete variable domain, with remaining parts taken from reference TRBV5-1 and TRBJ2-3, reads KAGVTQTPRYLIKTRGQQVTLSCSPISGHRSVSWYQQTPGQGLQFLFEYFSETQRNKGNFPGRFSGRQFSNSRSEMNVSTLELGDSALYLCASSPGLAGVSTDTQYFGPGTRLTVL.

This clonotype was seen at least ten times. The V and J genes are TRBV28 and TRBJ2-1, with a weak D call TRBD2 (6 bases). Trimming stripped 4 bases from V and 4 bases from J, with 14 bases between. The CDR3 contains 15 residues. Per germline, CDR1 MDHEN and CDR2 SYDVKM. CDR3 sequence: CASSSPGSGYNEQFF. In DNA, the CDR3 is TGTGCCAGCAGTTCCCCGGGGAGCGGGTACAATGAGCAGTTCTTC.

There are a few counts of this clonotype. J is TRBJ1-2 and V is TRBV24-1; 9 bases fit TRBD1. Germline V gene lookup returns CDR1 KGHDR and CDR2 SFDVKD. CDR3 size: 14 residues. V lost 5 bases to trimming and J lost 7 bases; unmatched junction nucleotides: 7. The CDR3 sequence: CATSGPGQGPGYTF. In DNA, the CDR3 is TGTGCCACCAGTGGGCCGGGACAGGGCCCTGGCTACACCTTC.

This clonotype was recorded a few times. The chain is built from TRBV4-1 and TRBJ2-2; D is possibly TRBD1 (6 bases). Trimming pared 5 bases from V and 6 bases from J, leaving 19 bases between. This CDR3 is built from 16 residues. Germline values: CDR1 MGHRA, CDR2 YSYEKL. CDR3 in DNA: TGCGCCAGCAGCTCCCGGACAGTTAAGATCGCCGGGGAGCTGTTTTTT. Translated: CASSSRTVKIAGELFF.

The table lists this clonotype with many counts. The genes are TRBV11-2 and TRBJ1-1, with 7 bases fitting TRBD1. J was trimmed by 3 bases and V by 4 bases; bases with no gene match: 5. The CDR3 covers 14 residues. Germline V gives CDR1 SGHAT, CDR2 FQNNGV. The CDR3: CASSSTGFYTEAFF. In DNA form, the CDR3 reads TGTGCCAGCAGCTCGACAGGGTTTTACACTGAAGCTTTCTTT.

The table lists this clonotype with many counts. The chain recombines TRBV12-3 or TRBV12-4 with TRBJ1-5; D is possibly TRBD1 (6 bases). This CDR3 is 13 amino acids long. The V gene lost 5 bases and the J gene lost 6 bases, with 11 bases spanning the gap. The CDR3 is CASSEQGTQPQHF. Written as DNA, the CDR3 is TGTGCCAGCAGTGAACAGGGTACTCAGCCCCAGCATTTT.

This clonotype was observed at least ten times. The chain carries TRBV7-3 and TRBJ2-5; 9 bases are shared with TRBD2. CDR3 length: 15 amino acids. After removal of 1 base from V and 5 bases from J, the junction contained 5 bases not matched to a gene. Germline V gene sequence: CDR1 SGHTA, CDR2 FQGTGA. The chain's CDR3 is CASSLSGTSMETQYF. For the CDR3, the DNA is TGTGCCAGCAGCTTAAGCGGGACTAGCATGGAGACCCAGTACTTC.

This clonotype was observed many times. The DNA for the CDR3 is TGTGCCAGCAGCTTAGTGAGGACCGCAAACTATGGCTACACCTTC. It codes for CASSLVRTANYGYTF. This rearrangement joins TRBV7-2 to TRBJ1-2; D ambiguous. This CDR3 comprises 15 residues. Germline V CDR1 and CDR2: SGHTA, FQGNSA. V lost 1 base and J lost 2, with 11 bases in between.

This chain connects TRBV15 to TRBJ2-1; 9 bases are a match to TRBD2. CDR3 length: 16 residues. V shed 3 bases and J 9 bases; nucleotides not matched to a gene: 12. The V gene's germline CDR1 is LNHNV and CDR2 YYDKDF (reference sequence). The CDR3 sequence: CATSRGGTVAGVEQFF. CDR3 in DNA: TGTGCCACCAGCAGGGGGGGGACCGTAGCGGGAGTTGAGCAGTTCTTC.

This clonotype showed up many times. The chain links TRBV18 to TRBJ1-1; TRBD1 matches 7 bases. Looked up from germline, CDR1 is KGHSH and CDR2 is LQKENI. The J segment lost 3 bases and the V segment lost 1 base, leaving 5 bases of the junction unmatched. CDR3 length: 15 residues. The CDR3: CASSPQQGIDTEAFF. Written as DNA, the CDR3 is TGTGCCAGCTCACCACAACAGGGGATCGACACTGAAGCTTTCTTT.

This clonotype was seen ten or more times. The chain couples TRBV27 to TRBJ2-5; D not resolved. CDR3 length: 13 amino acids. V lost 3 bases and J 5 bases, leaving 10 bases between the germline ends. From germline, CDR1 is MNHEY and CDR2 SMNVEV (reference sequence). The CDR3 bases are TGTGCCAGCAGTTTTTCACCCGGGGAGACCCAGTACTTC. Translating gives CASSFSPGETQYF.

This clonotype was seen ten or more times. The chain joins TRBV5-1 to TRBJ2-7; 7 positions agree with TRBD1. V was pared by 4 bases and J by 2 bases, with 6 bases of the junction left unmatched. The germline V gene has CDR1 SGHRS and CDR2 YFSETQ. CDR3 length: 14 amino acids. The CDR3 nucleotides read TGCGCCAGCAGCGCATTAGGGGGCACCTACGAGCAGTACTTC. Translated: CASSALGGTYEQYF.

The J gene is TRBJ2-3, the V gene TRBV20-1; TRBD2 agrees at 14 bases. The CDR3 totals 18 residues. Germline CDR1 is DFQATT and CDR2 is SNEGSKA (reference sequence). V lost 6 bases and J lost 4; bases outside the gene matches: 15. The CDR3 loop is CSAGTGLAGDGRADTQYF. In nucleotides, the CDR3 is TGCAGTGCGGGGACGGGACTAGCGGGGGATGGAAGGGCAGATACGCAGTATTTT.

This chain uses TRBV6-1 with TRBJ2-1; a possible D gene is TRBD1 (6 bases). The CDR3 runs 15 residues. The germline V and J ends were trimmed by 5 bases and 3 bases, with 14 bases remaining between them. Germline CDR1 is MNHNS and CDR2 is SASEGT. This CDR3 reads CASSPGQTDYNEQFF. CDR3 coding DNA: TGTGCCAGCAGTCCTGGACAGACCGACTACAATGAGCAGTTCTTC.

This clonotype came up many times. This chain uses TRBV27 with TRBJ2-2; D is possibly TRBD1 or TRBD2 (5 bases each). The CDR3 runs to 17 residues. Trimming took 2 bases from V and 1 from J, leaving 14 bases between them. The germline gives CDR1 MNHEY, CDR2 SMNVEV (reference sequence). Here the CDR3 reads CASSLRGPRQNTGELFF. The CDR3 region has the DNA TGTGCCAGCAGTTTAAGGGGACCCCGACAGAACACCGGGGAGCTGTTTTTT.

In this sample, this clonotype turned up many times. The gene calls are TRBV20-1 and TRBJ1-3; D gene uncertain. CDR3 length: 14 amino acids. Per germline, CDR1 DFQATT and CDR2 SNEGSKA (reference sequence). V was cut by 6 bases and J by 6 bases, with 18 bases left in between. CDR3: CSAPDPRLANTIYF. For the CDR3, the DNA is TGCAGTGCCCCGGATCCACGACTGGCAAACACCATATATTTT.

This clonotype was detected a few times. The chain has TRBV6-1 and TRBJ2-2, with TRBD2 matching over 13 bases. The CDR3 totals 18 residues. Germline V gene sequence: CDR1 MNHNS, CDR2 SASEGT. V was pared by 6 bases and J by 3 bases, with 10 bases of the junction left unmatched. CDR3 DNA sequence: TGTGCCAGCAGGAAGCCGGGACTAGCGGGGAACGACACCGGGGAGCTGTTTTTT. This translates into CASRKPGLAGNDTGELFF.

This clonotype was counted between two and nine times. The chain is built from TRBV3-1 and TRBJ2-3; 15 bases agree with TRBD2. V gave up 4 bases and J gave up 8 bases; unmatched junction bases: 13. The CDR3 extends over 18 amino acids. Germline lookup yields CDR1 LGHDT and CDR2 YNNKEL (reference sequence). DNA for the CDR3: TGTGCCAGCAGCCGGACTAGCGGGAGGGAACCTACCGCCTTTACGCAGTATTTT. Translated, it gives CASSRTSGREPTAFTQYF.

This clonotype was counted ten times or more. The rearrangement links TRBV7-2 to TRBJ1-5, with a weak D call TRBD1 (5 bases). The CDR3 length is 17 residues. CDR1 and CDR2 (germline): SGHTA, FQGNSA. V shed 2 bases and J shed 0 bases, with 14 bases lying between them. CDR3 residues: CASSLISGTYSNQPQHF. The CDR3 DNA is TGTGCCAGCAGCTTAATATCAGGGACCTATAGCAATCAGCCCCAGCATTTT.

The genes are TRBV10-3 and TRBJ2-7; the D is unclear. Germline values: CDR1 ENHRY, CDR2 SYGVKD. V was cut by 6 bases and J by 3 bases, with 6 bases left in between. The CDR3 consists of 11 residues. In DNA form, the CDR3 reads TGTGCCATCAGGAAAAACTACGAGCAGTACTTC. Its translation is CAIRKNYEQYF.

V gene TRBV12-3 or TRBV12-4 combines with J gene TRBJ2-1, with D maybe TRBD2 (6 bases). The CDR3 extends over 12 amino acids. V lost 5 bases, J lost 5 bases, and 7 bases lay in between. This CDR3 is CASSRLDNEQFF. The CDR3 nucleotides read TGTGCCAGCAGTCGACTAGACAATGAGCAGTTCTTC.

This clonotype was detected many times. This chain links TRBV28 with TRBJ2-7; D possibly corresponds to TRBD2 (5 bases). The V and J ends lost 3 bases and 3 bases respectively, with 9 bases between them. Germline V gene data show CDR1 as MDHEN and CDR2 as SYDVKM. The CDR3 is 13 residues long. The CDR3 is CASSLDSDYEQYF. For the CDR3, the DNA is TGTGCCAGCAGTTTGGACTCAGACTACGAGCAGTACTTC.